The 15 T cell receptor beta chains listed next were all sequenced from one sample in a study of beta chain features in type 1 diabetes (dated by TCRdb to 2016 to 2019). These receptors have no known antigen. Broader findings and caveats from the paper: A moderate but significant shortening of TCRB CDR3 length was observed in type 1 diabetes patients in all four CD4+ subsets.

Libraries were built with the immunoSEQ multiplex PCR assay. The entire amount of isolated RNA was reverse transcribed using the High Capacity cDNA Reverse Transcription Kit, so the sequenced TCRB transcripts were expressed ones. What TCRdb holds here is the immuneACCESS table cut down to in-frame rearrangements. Part of the clones is not present; checked against another copy, under half of the missing clones reflect an unresolved V gene, and the others are unexplained. The sample records hundreds of thousands of clones, roughly an eighth of which are singletons. The ten biggest clones cover 0.035% to 0.04% of the sample. Sequenced sample: naive CD4+ T cells from blood. Taken with the paper, the label for cell subset or site translates to: true naive CD4+ T cells. These TCRs come from a man aged 18 to 35 with type 1 diabetes.

This clone occurred a few times. The CDR3, as DNA: TGTGCCTGGGACAGGGGGCACTACGAGCAGTACTTC. This encodes CAWDRGHYEQYF. The chain uses TRBV30 and TRBJ2-7, with 10 nucleotides matching TRBD1. J gave up 3 bases and V 5 bases, and 1 base lay outside the gene matches. Germline V gene sequence: CDR1 GTSNPN, CDR2 SVGIG (reference sequence). This CDR3 is built from 12 residues.

The chain links TRBV28 to TRBJ1-5; 9 bases line up with TRBD1. Germline CDR1 is MDHEN and CDR2 is SYDVKM. With 6 bases clipped from V and 7 bases from J, the junction kept 13 bases outside the gene matches. The CDR3 extends over 16 amino acids. The CDR3 DNA reads as TGTGCCAGCAGCCCCGGGGACAGGGCGGGTAACCAGCCCCAGCATTTT. Protein product: CASSPGDRAGNQPQHF.

The rearrangement joins TRBV9 to TRBJ2-3, with D unresolved. The CDR3 contains 14 residues. Germline V CDR1 and CDR2: SGDLS, YYNGEE. V gave up 1 base and J gave up 3 bases, with 9 bases separating them. The CDR3 DNA reads TGTGCCAGCAGCGTAAGGGTGGAGACAGATACGCAGTATTTT. Amino acids: CASSVRVETDTQYF.

This clone was seen more than once but under ten times. The chain has TRBV4-3 and TRBJ1-5, with D possibly matching TRBD1 (5 bases). The V and J ends lost 4 bases and 7 bases respectively, with 11 bases between them. The CDR3 loop spans 13 amino acids. From germline, CDR1 is LGHNA and CDR2 YSLEER. This CDR3 is CASSPQGSQPQHF. The CDR3, as DNA: TGCGCCAGCAGCCCTCAGGGATCCCAGCCCCAGCATTTT.

The chain links TRBV30 to TRBJ2-3, with D possibly being TRBD1 (6 bases). CDR1 is GTSNPN, CDR2 SVGIG, per germline (reference sequence). The CDR3 has 14 residues. The V end lost 4 bases, the J end lost 2 bases, and 13 bases lay between the germline ends. The CDR3 spells CAWTSGVSTDTQYF. CDR3 DNA sequence: TGTGCCTGGACCTCAGGGGTTTCCACAGATACGCAGTATTTT.

In its sample, this clone was seen once. This sequence joins TRBV2 and TRBJ1-1; D not certain. CDR1 is SNHLY, CDR2 FYNNEI, per germline. The CDR3 loop spans 15 amino acids. Trimming left V 8 bases short and J 1 base short, with 17 bases between. The CDR3 spells CASPSNLRGNTEAFF. CDR3 DNA: TGTGCCAGCCCCTCGAACCTTCGGGGGAACACTGAAGCTTTCTTT.

In this sample, this clone turned up a few times. In DNA, the CDR3 is TGTGCCAGCAGCCGGACGGCACCCTACGAGCAGTACTTC. Translation gives CASSRTAPYEQYF. This sequence joins TRBV7-9 and TRBJ2-7; D not certain. The CDR3 has 13 residues. The germline V gene encodes CDR1 SEHNR and CDR2 FQNEAQ (reference sequence). V lost 5 bases to trimming and J lost 2 bases, with 10 bases between them.

This chain joins TRBV7-9 and TRBJ1-2, with a tentative D call TRBD1 (5 bases). This CDR3 spans 14 amino acids. Looked up from germline, CDR1 is SEHNR and CDR2 is FQNEAQ (reference sequence). Trimming shortened V by 4 bases and J by 8 bases, and 17 bases separated the two germline ends. CDR3 nucleotides: TGTGCCAGCAGCTCGTCAGGGCGGGGAGAAGGCTACACCTTC. The encoded protein is CASSSSGRGEGYTF.

The chain has TRBV30 and TRBJ1-4; TRBD1 aligns across 9 bases. Looked up from germline, CDR1 is GTSNPN and CDR2 is SVGIG (reference sequence). The CDR3 length is 15 residues. Germline trimming cut 5 bases from V and 4 bases from J; bases unmatched to any gene: 8. CDR3 region: CAWVPGQGFNEKLFF. Written as DNA, the CDR3 is TGTGCCTGGGTCCCGGGACAGGGATTTAATGAAAAACTGTTTTTT. The full variable domain, completed using reference TRBV30 and TRBJ1-4, is SQTIHQWPATLVQPVGSPLSLECTVEGTSNPNLYWYRQAAGRGLQLLFYSVGIGQISSEVPQNLSASRPQDRQFILSSKKLLLSDSGFYLCAWVPGQGFNEKLFFGSGTQLSVL.

The chain carries TRBV19 and TRBJ2-3; 7 bases align to TRBD2. Germline-derived CDR1 and CDR2 are LNHDA and SQIVND (reference sequence). The CDR3 extends over 16 amino acids. With V trimmed by 7 bases and J by 2 bases, 12 bases remained unmatched. The CDR3 reads CASKSSLADHTDTQYF. As DNA, the CDR3 is TGTGCCAGTAAATCTTCCCTAGCGGACCACACAGATACGCAGTATTTT. Together with reference TRBV19 and TRBJ2-3, the CDR3 gives the full variable domain: DGGITQSPKYLFRKEGQNVTLSCEQNLNHDAMYWYRQDPGQGLRLIYYSQIVNDFQKGDIAEGYSVSREKKESFPLTVTSAQKNPTAFYLCASKSSLADHTDTQYFGPGTRLTVL.

This clone came up a few times. This same CDR3 is encoded by further DNA sequences in the sample. This chain joins TRBV7-2 and TRBJ2-3; TRBD1 might be the D (5 bases). V was cut by 3 bases and J by 0 bases, with 7 bases left in between. Germline loops: CDR1 SGHTA, CDR2 FQGNSA. The length of the CDR3 is 14 residues. CDR3 loop: CASSFRQSTDTQYF. In DNA form, the CDR3 reads TGTGCCAGCAGCTTTCGACAGAGCACAGATACGCAGTATTTT. Full variable domain (missing parts from reference TRBV7-2 and TRBJ2-3): GAGVSQSPSNKVTEKGKDVELRCDPISGHTALYWYRQSLGQGLEFLIYFQGNSAPDKSGLPSDRFSAERTGGSVSTLTIQRTQQEDSAVYLCASSFRQSTDTQYFGPGTRLTVL.

The chain couples TRBV30 to TRBJ1-4; TRBD1 is a possible D gene (5 bases). There are 17 residues in the CDR3. Germline assignment: CDR1 GTSNPN and CDR2 SVGIG (reference sequence). V lost 2 bases and J 4 bases, leaving 20 bases between the germline ends. CDR3 sequence (DNA): TGTGCCTGGAGTTTTGGACAAGCCCGGTGGAGTAATGAAAAACTGTTTTTT. As protein: CAWSFGQARWSNEKLFF. Looking up the rest from reference TRBV30 and TRBJ1-4 gives the full variable domain: SQTIHQWPATLVQPVGSPLSLECTVEGTSNPNLYWYRQAAGRGLQLLFYSVGIGQISSEVPQNLSASRPQDRQFILSSKKLLLSDSGFYLCAWSFGQARWSNEKLFFGSGTQLSVL.

As concerns this clone: Distinct nucleotide sequences in the sample also encode this CDR3. The J gene is TRBJ2-5, the V gene TRBV10-3; D is undetermined. This CDR3 has 11 residues. Between the trimmed V and J ends, which lost 3 bases and 3 bases, there was a span of 2 bases. The V gene's germline CDR1 is ENHRY and CDR2 SYGVKD. The CDR3: CAISEKETQYF. The CDR3 DNA follows: TGTGCCATCAGTGAAAAAGAGACCCAGTACTTC.

This clone was seen a handful of times. The V and J genes are TRBV7-9 and TRBJ1-4; maybe TRBD1 (5 bases). CDR3 length equals 14 residues. The ends were cut back, 3 bases at V and 5 bases at J, with 10 bases in the middle. Germline values: CDR1 SEHNR, CDR2 FQNEAQ (reference sequence). The CDR3 loop reads CASSFQGLNEKLFF. In nucleotides, the CDR3 is TGTGCCAGCAGCTTTCAGGGACTCAATGAAAAACTGTTTTTT.

Only a few counts were recorded for this clone. V and J are TRBV29-1 and TRBJ2-3, with unresolved D. There are 12 residues in the CDR3. Germline CDR1 reads SQVTM; CDR2 reads ANQGSEA. Trimming pared 5 bases from V and 1 base from J, leaving 7 bases between. The chain's CDR3 is CSVSTGTDTQYF. CDR3 bases: TGCAGCGTTAGTACGGGCACAGATACGCAGTATTTT.